This entry lists 27 T cell receptor beta chains sequenced from one sample in a study of T cell responses to AZD1222 COVID-19 vaccine. Produced via immunoSEQ multiplex PCR; TCRdb's table is partial and in-frame only. Of approximately 80,000 clones in the sample, around 91% were seen once. The sequencing here drew on peripheral blood, taken on day 0 of AZD1222 vaccination. The receptor source for this set is an adult in good health.

The gene calls are TRBV30 and TRBJ1-1, with 7 bases identical to TRBD1. Per germline, CDR1 GTSNPN and CDR2 SVGIG (reference sequence). The CDR3 is 15 amino acids. Trimming cost V 5 bases and J 5 bases; bases outside gene matches: 14. The CDR3 spells CAWHGGDQGVTEAFF. The CDR3 region has the DNA TGTGCCTGGCACGGAGGGGATCAGGGGGTGACTGAAGCTTTCTTT.

This chain joins TRBV12-3 or TRBV12-4 and TRBJ1-4, with D perhaps matching TRBD1 (5 bases). The CDR3 loop spans 12 amino acids. V was pared by 10 bases and J by 4 bases, with 10 bases between. CDR3 DNA: TGTGCCACCAGGGACGGTAATGAAAAACTGTTTTTT. Protein product: CATRDGNEKLFF.

The V and J genes are TRBV7-3 and TRBJ2-5, with D maybe TRBD1 (7 bases). CDR3 length equals 16 residues. Looked up from germline, CDR1 is SGHTA and CDR2 is FQGTGA. V lost 2 bases to trimming and J lost 1 base, with 14 bases between them. The CDR3 is CASSLSPRGAQETQYF. The CDR3 DNA follows: TGTGCCAGCAGCTTATCGCCCAGGGGGGCCCAAGAGACCCAGTACTTC.

The V call is TRBV28, the J call TRBJ2-1, with D tentatively TRBD1 (5 bases). The CDR3 extends over 12 amino acids. Trimming removed 6 bases at V and 6 bases at J, with 9 bases between. Per the germline V gene, CDR1 is MDHEN and CDR2 is SYDVKM. The CDR3 region has the DNA TGTGCCAGCAGCTCAGGGTCCAATGAGCAGTTCTTC. This sequence encodes CASSSGSNEQFF.

This clone was detected a few times. The V gene is TRBV7-3, the J gene TRBJ2-7, with D hard to call. The CDR3 has 13 amino acids. Germline-derived CDR1 and CDR2 are SGHTA and FQGTGA. With 1 base removed from V and 4 bases from J, the gap between germline ends came to 8 bases. Here the CDR3 DNA reads TGTGCCAGCAGCTTAAATGTGTTATACGAGCAGTACTTC. It is translated as CASSLNVLYEQYF.

Here the CDR3 reads CASRTFPTSADTQYF. CDR3 nucleotides: TGCGCCAGCAGGACCTTCCCTACTAGCGCAGATACGCAGTATTTT. This chain connects TRBV4-1 to TRBJ2-3; 7 positions match TRBD2. This CDR3 comprises 15 residues. Germline CDR1 reads MGHRA; CDR2 reads YSYEKL. Losses at the gene ends were 6 bases for V and 4 bases for J; bases not matched to a gene: 10.

The chain is built from TRBV18 and TRBJ1-4; 7 nucleotides line up with TRBD1. The length of the CDR3 is 14 residues. J lost 6 bases, V lost 5 bases, and 6 bases had no gene match. CDR1 and CDR2 (germline): KGHSH, LQKENI. The CDR3 DNA is TGTGCCAGCTCAAATACAGGGGAATATGAAAAACTGTTTTTT. Protein sequence: CASSNTGEYEKLFF.

V is TRBV12-5 and J is TRBJ2-7; D call uncertain. Germline CDR1 reads LGHNT; CDR2 reads FRNRAP. The V and J ends lost 3 bases and 3 bases respectively, with 3 bases between them. The CDR3 is made up of 11 amino acids. The CDR3 region is CASGFRYEQYF. The CDR3 DNA reads TGTGCTAGTGGTTTTCGCTACGAGCAGTACTTC.

The chain employs TRBV6-2 or TRBV6-3 and TRBJ2-3, with 9 nucleotides matching TRBD2. V lost 3 bases and J lost 6; bases outside the gene matches: 4. The CDR3 sequence is 14 residues long. Germline-derived CDR1 and CDR2 are MNHEY and SVGEGT. The CDR3 DNA follows: TGTGCCAGCAGTTATAGCGGGAGCCGGGATACGCAGTATTTT. This encodes CASSYSGSRDTQYF.

The chain recombines TRBV2 with TRBJ1-5; D gene uncertain. Trimming removed 6 bases at V and 1 base at J, with 7 bases between. Germline V gene sequence: CDR1 SNHLY, CDR2 FYNNEI. The CDR3 runs to 13 residues. The CDR3 loop is CASRPRSNQPQHF. DNA for the CDR3: TGTGCCAGCAGGCCCCGGAGCAATCAGCCCCAGCATTTT. Full variable domain (missing parts from reference TRBV2 and TRBJ1-5): EPEVTQTPSHQVTQMGQEVILRCVPISNHLYFYWYRQILGQKVEFLVSFYNNEISEKSEIFDDQFSVERPDGSNFTLKIRSTKLEDSAMYFCASRPRSNQPQHFGDGTRLSIL.

V is TRBV6-1 and J is TRBJ2-7; the match to TRBD1 covers 7 bases. V was pared by 3 bases and J by 3 bases, with 8 bases of the junction left unmatched. The CDR3 covers 15 residues. Per the germline V gene, CDR1 is MNHNS and CDR2 is SASEGT. CDR3 bases: TGTGCCAGCAGTGAGGCCCCCGGACAGGTCTACGAGCAGTACTTC. Translated: CASSEAPGQVYEQYF.

This chain connects TRBV28 to TRBJ2-6, with D perhaps matching TRBD1 (5 bases). V shed 5 bases and J shed 0 bases, with 14 bases lying between them. CDR1 and CDR2 (germline): MDHEN, SYDVKM. The CDR3 length is 17 residues. The CDR3 region is CASSPNLRASGANVLTF. Here the CDR3 DNA reads TGTGCCAGCAGTCCGAACCTCAGGGCCTCTGGGGCCAACGTCCTGACTTTC.

This chain connects TRBV4-2 to TRBJ1-4, with a weak D call TRBD1 (6 bases). The V end was cut by 4 bases, the J end by 5 bases, with 8 bases between. The CDR3 covers 13 residues. The V gene's germline CDR1 is LGHNA and CDR2 YNFKEQ. The CDR3 region is CASSLQGNEKLFF. DNA for the CDR3: TGTGCCAGCAGCCTCCAGGGGAATGAAAAACTGTTTTTT.

As to this clone: The CDR3 ends on some other residue instead of the conserved phenylalanine or tryptophan, so this is likely a read error. No DNA is shown, since the ends of the CDR3 on it are uncertain; the CDR3 is the one TCRdb lists. This chain links TRBV7-9 with TRBJ2-7. The CDR3 is made up of 11 amino acids, end residues included. Germline V CDR1 and CDR2: SEHNR, FQNEAQ (reference sequence). CDR3 in amino acids: CASSLAGRWGI.

The rearrangement links TRBV28 to TRBJ2-7, with a weak D call TRBD2 (5 bases). Trimming cost V 6 bases and J 5 bases, with 20 bases left between them. The germline CDR1 and CDR2 sequences are MDHEN and SYDVKM. This CDR3 region has 15 residues. The CDR3 sequence: CASSTVGVPSDEQYF. The CDR3 bases are TGTGCCAGCAGCACGGTGGGAGTCCCCTCGGACGAGCAGTACTTC.

This chain connects TRBV29-1 to TRBJ1-1; no clear D. The CDR3 contains 11 residues. Trimming removed 3 bases at V and 4 bases at J, with 6 bases between. Germline values: CDR1 SQVTM, CDR2 ANQGSEA. CDR3 coding DNA: TGCAGCGTTGACACGGGCACTGAAGCTTTCTTT. Translating gives CSVDTGTEAFF.

Notes on this clone: The junction does not match germline at one end; this may be a read error. The chain uses TRBV20-1 and TRBJ2-1; 10 bases align to TRBD2. This CDR3 is built from 11 residues. In germline, CDR1 is DFQATT, CDR2 SNEGSKA (reference sequence). This CDR3 reads CSARVAGGLIF. The CDR3 bases are TGCAGTGCTAGAGTAGCGGGAGGTCTAATCTTC.

The V call is TRBV7-3, the J call TRBJ2-7; 10 bases agree with TRBD1. The V and J ends lost 2 bases and 3 bases, in that order; junction bases with no gene match: 19. The CDR3 totals 20 residues. Germline V gives CDR1 SGHTA, CDR2 FQGTGA. The DNA of the CDR3 is TGTGCCAGCAGCTTACGAGCGACAGGGGGCTACAACTCGCCTCTCTACGAGCAGTACTTC. It is translated as CASSLRATGGYNSPLYEQYF.

This clone was observed a few times. The chain recombines TRBV5-1 with TRBJ2-5; TRBD2 matches 11 bases. The CDR3 consists of 16 residues. The germline V gene encodes CDR1 SGHRS and CDR2 YFSETQ. V was pared by 3 bases and J by 1 base, with 5 bases of the junction left unmatched. The CDR3: CASSSKTSGAQETQYF. For the CDR3, the DNA is TGCGCCAGCAGCTCCAAGACTAGCGGGGCCCAAGAGACCCAGTACTTC.

V usage is TRBV30 and J usage is TRBJ1-3; tentatively, D is TRBD1 (5 bases). Trimming took 3 bases from V and 1 from J, leaving 10 bases between them. Germline CDR1 reads GTSNPN; CDR2 reads SVGIG (reference sequence). This CDR3 comprises 14 residues. CDR3 residues: CAWSGGGSGNTIYF. The CDR3 nucleotides read TGTGCCTGGAGCGGTGGGGGGTCTGGAAACACCATATATTTT.

This clone has more than one count but fewer than ten. This chain connects TRBV19 to TRBJ1-4; 8 bases agree with TRBD1. The CDR3 is 14 amino acids. The V and J ends lost 6 bases and 5 bases, in that order; junction bases with no gene match: 5. Per germline, CDR1 LNHDA and CDR2 SQIVND (reference sequence). The CDR3 loop is CASRWTGTNEKLFF. The CDR3 coding sequence is TGTGCCAGTAGGTGGACAGGGACCAATGAAAAACTGTTTTTT.

The chain carries TRBV19 and TRBJ1-6; the match to TRBD1 covers 7 bases. Germline-derived CDR1 and CDR2 are LNHDA and SQIVND (reference sequence). Trimming at V came to 7 bases and at J to 5 bases, leaving 20 bases not matched to a gene. The CDR3 runs 19 residues. The CDR3 DNA sequence: TGTGCCAGTAATGTAACTGACAGGGCTTATCCAAACGATAATTCACCCCTCCACTTT. It is translated as CASNVTDRAYPNDNSPLHF. Looking up the rest from reference TRBV19 and TRBJ1-6 gives the full variable domain: DGGITQSPKYLFRKEGQNVTLSCEQNLNHDAMYWYRQDPGQGLRLIYYSQIVNDFQKGDIAEGYSVSREKKESFPLTVTSAQKNPTAFYLCASNVTDRAYPNDNSPLHFGNGTRLTVT.

The V gene is TRBV28, the J gene TRBJ1-2; 7 nucleotides line up with TRBD1. CDR1 is MDHEN and CDR2 is SYDVKM in the germline V gene. The CDR3 length is 18 residues. V dropped 4 bases and J dropped 0; count of bases not matched to a gene: 14. CDR3 region: CASSWRPGQRTSNYGYTF. CDR3 nucleotide sequence: TGTGCCAGCAGTTGGAGACCGGGACAGCGGACCTCTAACTATGGCTACACCTTC.

This chain links TRBV19 with TRBJ1-1, with a tentative D call TRBD1 (6 bases). Trimming left V 5 bases short and J 5 bases short, with 15 bases between. The CDR3 sequence is 14 residues long. Germline V gene data show CDR1 as LNHDA and CDR2 as SQIVND (reference sequence). This CDR3 is CASSPSGGRTEAFF. The CDR3 nucleotides are TGTGCCAGTAGTCCGAGCGGGGGGCGGACTGAAGCTTTCTTT.

This chain links TRBV6-2 or TRBV6-3 with TRBJ2-3, with unresolved D. V was shortened by 4 bases and J by 2 bases, with 19 bases between the two germline ends. Looked up from germline, CDR1 is MNHEY and CDR2 is SVGEGT. CDR3 length: 17 residues. CDR3: CASSFSPRVADTDTQYF. The CDR3 DNA sequence: TGTGCCAGCAGTTTCTCCCCCCGGGTAGCAGACACAGATACGCAGTATTTT.

The chain has TRBV18 and TRBJ2-1, with unresolved D. CDR1 is KGHSH, CDR2 LQKENI, per germline. CDR3 length: 15 residues. The V end was cut by 5 bases, the J end by 7 bases, with 18 bases between. The CDR3 protein is CASSAGLRSRNEQFF. The CDR3 nucleotides read TGTGCCAGCTCAGCCGGGCTCCGTTCGAGGAATGAGCAGTTCTTC.

This clone was detected only once. The chain recombines TRBV29-1 with TRBJ1-1; D remains ambiguous. Germline lookup yields CDR1 SQVTM and CDR2 ANQGSEA. CDR3 length: 13 residues. The V end lost 3 bases, the J end lost 2 bases, and 10 bases lay between the germline ends. The CDR3 loop reads CSVDEGFNTEAFF. In DNA form, the CDR3 reads TGCAGCGTTGATGAGGGCTTCAACACTGAAGCTTTCTTT.